This record covers a single TCR beta chain. These data come from a study of blood T cell repertoires in COVID-19. The method was immunoSEQ multiplex PCR; TCRdb's version includes in-frame clones alone and lacks a portion of them. The profile shows hundreds of thousands of clones, around nine tenths of them singletons. The CDR3 is 15 amino acids. Trimming cost V 5 bases and J 7 bases, with 17 bases left between them. The germline V gene encodes CDR1 LNHDA and CDR2 SQIVND (reference sequence). The clonotype originates from a woman in her fifties or sixties who had recovered from COVID-19. This chain links TRBV19 with TRBJ1-4; D is possibly TRBD1 (5 bases). The material sequenced was peripheral blood. The CDR3 here is CASSAGLPEGEKLFF. CDR3 bases: TGTGCCAGTAGTGCGGGACTGCCGGAGGGTGAAAAACTGTTTTTT.